The present T cell receptor (beta chain) was sequenced within a study of blood T cells in healthy people across ages. A J-beta primer mix and a sample-barcoded 5' primer were used in a second PCR of roughly 7 to 12 cycles. TCRdb redid the calling of the 5' RACE reads with MiXCR, one entry per CDR3 protein. The table records approximately 1,700,000 distinct CDR3 sequences, 35% to 50% of them present only once. This clonotype has just a few counts. The target antigen is unknown. The extraction recovered at least 5 micrograms of total RNA per sample. CDR3 length: 14 amino acids. Germline trimming cut 2 bases from V and 4 bases from J; bases unmatched to any gene: 3. Germline CDR1 and CDR2: MNHEY and SMNVEV (reference sequence). Study-wide findings and caveats: Across the age range, TCR beta diversity per million T cells fell in a roughly linear way.

The sequence derives from a human donor in good health. The chain carries TRBV27 and TRBJ2-3, with 7 positions matching TRBD2. The material sequenced was blood. The CDR3 protein is CASSLPSGPDTQYF. The CDR3 DNA reads as TGTGCCAGCAGTTTACCTAGCGGCCCAGATACGCAGTATTTT.